Reported below is one T cell receptor (beta chain). Its target is not known. This record comes from a study of T-cell memory formation after mild COVID-19. Whole-study findings and limits: A second wave of clones peaked on day 37, and their SARS-CoV-2 specificity went unconfirmed.

Trimming pared 0 bases from V and 1 base from J, leaving 9 bases between. The germline CDR1 and CDR2 sequences are LGHNA and YSLEER. This CDR3 has 15 amino acids. TCRdb reprocessed the 5' RACE reads with MiXCR, giving one entry per CDR3 protein. This sample has 250,000 to 300,000 distinct CDR3 sequences, with 15% to 20% found just once. The rearrangement uses TRBV4-3 and TRBJ2-5; D is tentatively TRBD1 or TRBD2 (5 bases each). This TCR came from a man between 18 and 29 years old who had mild COVID-19 (a few samples of this study predate the infection). Cell type and time point are not known. Sequencing used PBMCs or a T cell subset sorted from them (not recorded which). The CDR3 spells CASSQDMRGQETQYF. CDR3 nucleotide sequence: TGCGCCAGCAGCCAAGATATGAGGGGCCAAGAGACCCAGTACTTC.